This paragraph covers one TCR beta chain sequence. This CDR3 region has 13 residues. The germline V gene has CDR1 SGHRS and CDR2 YFSETQ. The ends lost 2 bases at V and 5 bases at J; junction bases unmatched: 3. Some clones are missing from TCRdb's copy, which holds only in-frame ones; the method was immunoSEQ multiplex PCR. Of 300,000 to 350,000 clones in the sample, 85% to 90% were seen once. Ages ranged from 18 to 89 years, with residence in around 24 US areas. Each participant's cohort was designated according to participant-reported clinical history. The entry originates in a study of blood T cell repertoires in COVID-19. Across the whole study: Some COVID-19 samples were acute and others convalescent; all came from the United States, Italy and Spain.

Sample: PBMCs or T cells enriched from blood (not recorded which). This TCR was sampled from a woman between 18 and 30 years old with acute COVID-19. This chain joins TRBV5-1 and TRBJ1-2; 7 bases are a match to TRBD1. The chain's CDR3 is CASSFGTAYGYTF. CDR3 DNA sequence: TGCGCCAGCAGCTTCGGGACAGCTTATGGCTACACCTTC.